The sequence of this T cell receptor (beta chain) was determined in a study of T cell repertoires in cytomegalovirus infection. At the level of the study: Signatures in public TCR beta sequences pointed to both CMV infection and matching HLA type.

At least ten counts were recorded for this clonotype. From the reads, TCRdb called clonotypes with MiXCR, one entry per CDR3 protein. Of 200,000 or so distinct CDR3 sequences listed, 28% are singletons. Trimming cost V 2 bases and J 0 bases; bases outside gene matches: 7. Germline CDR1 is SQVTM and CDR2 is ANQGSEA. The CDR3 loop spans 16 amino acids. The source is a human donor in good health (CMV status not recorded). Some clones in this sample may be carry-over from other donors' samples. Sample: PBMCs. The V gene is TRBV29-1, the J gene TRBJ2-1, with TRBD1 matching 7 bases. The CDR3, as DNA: TGCAGCGTTGAATCCCCGGACAGGAGCTCCTACAATGAGCAGTTCTTC. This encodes CSVESPDRSSYNEQFF.